This T cell receptor (beta chain) is drawn from a study of blood T cell repertoires in COVID-19. Study as a whole: COVID-19 samples from acute and convalescent phases originated in the United States, Italy and Spain.

In the original analysis: Amplified reference gene primers provided the basis for estimating nucleated cell counts. The table came from immunoSEQ multiplex PCR; TCRdb's copy has only in-frame clones and leaves some out. D and trimming come from the DNA, and the V and J calls and clone size come from that table. The sample has roughly 120,000 clones, 80% seen once. The receptor was isolated from a man aged 70-80 years with acute or convalescent COVID-19. The sample consisted of peripheral blood.

Written as DNA, the CDR3 is TGCGCCAGCAGCCACTCGGGGGGCTCCTACAATGAGCAGTTCTTC. Its translation is CASSHSGGSYNEQFF. J is TRBJ2-1 and V is TRBV5-1; 7 positions match TRBD2. Germline V gene data show CDR1 as SGHRS and CDR2 as YFSETQ. The CDR3 totals 15 residues. J lost 0 bases, V lost 4 bases, and 4 bases had no gene match.